The clone carrying this TCR beta chain was counted between two and nine times. The CDR3 consists of 15 residues. Trimming shortened V by 6 bases and J by 2 bases, and 14 bases separated the two germline ends. Per germline, CDR1 MDHEN and CDR2 SYDVKM. This sample stems from a study of blood T cell repertoires in COVID-19. The study counted Cohort 3 donors as recovered given two negative PCRs, clearance, or symptom resolution. In the authors' methods: Counts of nucleated cells, estimated from reference gene primer amplification, were obtained. The data were produced by immunoSEQ multiplex PCR, yet TCRdb's version contains in-frame clones alone and is incomplete. Clone size and V and J calls were adopted from that table, with D and trimming inferred from the DNA. The data show about 160,000 clones, approximately 86% seen once.

This TCR was sampled from a man aged 55 to 70 who had recovered from COVID-19. The sample was PBMCs or T cells enriched from blood (not recorded which). The genes are TRBV28 and TRBJ1-5; D remains unclear. The CDR3 DNA sequence: TGTGCCAGCAGACCGGGGATTTTGGGCAATCAGCCCCAGCATTTT. This sequence encodes CASRPGILGNQPQHF.